The rows below give T cell receptor beta chains drawn from one sample of a study of cytomegalovirus exposure and HLA in healthy donors. Sequencing used immunoSEQ multiplex PCR; TCRdb keeps in-frame clones, though not all of them. The data hold about 170,000 clones, with approximately 80% observed a single time. Material: PBMCs. The receptors stem from a young woman in good health and CMV-seronegative. Both conserved end residues are part of each CDR3. Fields, in order: V gene, J gene, D gene, clone size, CDR3 DNA, CDR3 protein. The D gene is left open where the match is weak. A row's size may be missing; if present it is once, few, many or a size class.

>TRBV15|TRBJ2-7|NA|NA
TGTGCCACCAGCCCCCGGGGGACCGGGAGAGGTTACGAGCAGTACTTC
CATSPRGTGRGYEQYF
>TRBV2|TRBJ2-1|TRBD1|few
TGTGCCAGCGCCCGGGACAGGGGGCTTAATGAGCAGTTCTTC
CASARDRGLNEQFF
>TRBV7-3|TRBJ2-1|TRBD2|NA
TGTGCCAGCAGCTTACTAGCGGGAGGGCACAATGAGCAGTTCTTC
CASSLLAGGHNEQFF
>TRBV6-5|TRBJ2-5|TRBD2|once
TGTGCCAGCAGGCTTACTAGCGGGAGGCAAGAGACCCAGTACTTC
CASRLTSGRQETQYF
>TRBV11-2|TRBJ2-7|NA|NA
TGTGCCAGCAGCTTCTTCCTAGCTAACACCCCCTACGAGCAGTACTTC
CASSFFLANTPYEQYF
>TRBV28|TRBJ2-1|NA|many
TGTGCCAGCAGTTTATCTGTGGGAGAGGTCAATGAGCAGTTCTTC
CASSLSVGEVNEQFF
>TRBV5-1|TRBJ2-7|NA|NA
TGCGCCAGTTCGAATTTAGCAGGGCCTTTCTCCTACGAGCAGTACTTC
CASSNLAGPFSYEQYF
>TRBV7-7|TRBJ2-2|NA|NA
TGTGCTAGCAGCTTAGCGCAGGACACCGGGGAGCTGTTTTTT
CASSLAQDTGELFF
>TRBV9|TRBJ2-7|NA|NA
TGTGCCAGCAGCGCTGGGAGTGACTACGAGCAGTACTTC
CASSAGSDYEQYF
>TRBV25-1|TRBJ2-1|TRBD2|once
TGTGCCAGCAGCCCTACGGGGGAGGGCCTTTGGAATGAGCAGTTCTTC
CASSPTGEGLWNEQFF
>TRBV28|TRBJ2-3|TRBD2|NA
TGTGCCAGCAGTTTAGCTAGCGGGAGGGCCGGAGATACGCAGTATTTT
CASSLASGRAGDTQYF
>TRBV30|TRBJ1-1|NA|once
TGTGCCTGGAGTCCCGGGGTAGGGAACACTGAAGCTTTCTTT
CAWSPGVGNTEAFF
>TRBV4-1|TRBJ2-5|TRBD2|few
TGCGCCAGCAGCCAAGATAGTCGGGACTACCACGGGGAGACCCAGTACTTC
CASSQDSRDYHGETQYF
>TRBV15|TRBJ2-7|NA|NA
TGTGCCACCAGCAGAGAATCTAGCGAGTCCTACGAGCAGTACTTC
CATSRESSESYEQYF
>TRBV2|TRBJ2-3|TRBD1|NA
TGTGCCAGCAGGACAGGGGTCGAGGATACGCAGTATTTT
CASRTGVEDTQYF
>TRBV5-1|TRBJ1-4|NA|NA
TGCGCCAGCAGCTTGGGCAGGGGTAATGAAAAACTGTTTTTT
CASSLGRGNEKLFF
>TRBV28|TRBJ1-3|TRBD1|once
TGTGCCAGCACCCGGACAGGGTTCACTGGAAACACCATATATTTT
CASTRTGFTGNTIYF
>TRBV28|TRBJ1-2|TRBD1|once
TGTGCCAGCAGTTTATACAGGGGGCCGAACTATGGCTACACCTTC
CASSLYRGPNYGYTF
>TRBV11-2|TRBJ1-4|NA|few
TGTGCCAGCAGCCCCGGGAGCTTTAATGAAAAACTGTTTTTT
CASSPGSFNEKLFF
>TRBV5-4|TRBJ2-3|TRBD2|NA
TGTGCCAGCAGCAACCCGGGAGGACTAGCGTACTCGATGAGCACAGATACGCAGTATTTT
CASSNPGGLAYSMSTDTQYF
>TRBV5-1|TRBJ2-7|TRBD2|NA
TGCGCCAGCAGCTTGGCCCTAGCGGGATTCTACGAGCAGTACTTC
CASSLALAGFYEQYF
>TRBV6-1|TRBJ2-7|TRBD1|NA
TGTGCCAGCACGACAGGGGGAACCTACGAGCAGTACTTC
CASTTGGTYEQYF
>TRBV21-1|TRBJ2-7|NA|few
TGTGCCAGCAGCAATGGGAGATACGAGCAGTACTTC
CASSNGRYEQYF
>TRBV30|TRBJ2-1|TRBD1|NA
TGTGCCTGGGACCGGGACAGATCAATGAGGTTCGACAATGAGCAGTTCTTC
CAWDRDRSMRFDNEQFF
>TRBV7-2|TRBJ2-7|TRBD2|NA
TGTGCCAGCAGCTTAAGGACGGGAGGCGCATACGAGCAGTACTTC
CASSLRTGGAYEQYF
>TRBV11-3|TRBJ1-2|NA|NA
TGTGCCAGCAGCTTCGGGAGGGGAGGCTACACCTTC
CASSFGRGGYTF
>TRBV10-2|TRBJ1-1|NA|NA
TGCGCCAGCAGACACAGGGCTGCAAACACTGAAGCTTTCTTT
CASRHRAANTEAFF
>TRBV28|TRBJ1-5|NA|NA
TGTGCCAGCAGTTTGGTGTCAGTTAGCAATCAGCCCCAGCATTTT
CASSLVSVSNQPQHF
>TRBV7-9|TRBJ1-4|TRBD1|NA
TGTGCCAGCACCCTACAGGGGATCGGTGAAAAACTGTTTTTT
CASTLQGIGEKLFF
>TRBV28|TRBJ2-5|NA|NA
TGTGCCAGCAGTTTCGGCTTACGGGAGTTAAGGGCAGAGACCCAGTACTTC
CASSFGLRELRAETQYF
>TRBV19|TRBJ2-7|NA|NA
TGTGCCAGTAGTAGTTCGCCGGGCGAGGGTTCCTACGAGCAGTACTTC
CASSSSPGEGSYEQYF
>TRBV7-2|TRBJ2-7|NA|NA
TGTGCCAGCAGCTTTATTGACGAGCAGTACTTC
CASSFIDEQYF
>TRBV5-1|TRBJ2-2|TRBD2|NA
TGCGCCAGCAGCTTCCCGACTAGCGCGACGACCGGGGAGCTGTTTTTT
CASSFPTSATTGELFF
>TRBV7-2|TRBJ2-2|TRBD1|NA
TGTGCCAGCAGCTTACGGACAGGGGGCGAGGGGGAGCTGTTTTTT
CASSLRTGGEGELFF
>TRBV6-1|TRBJ1-1|TRBD1|few
TGTGCCAGCAGGGGACAGGGATACACTGAAGCTTTCTTT
CASRGQGYTEAFF
>TRBV14|TRBJ1-2|NA|NA
TGTGCCAGCAGCCAAGGAGTTATCTGGAGGAACGGCTACACCTTC
CASSQGVIWRNGYTF
>TRBV11-3|TRBJ1-2|NA|NA
TGTGCCAGCAGCCAAGACTTCGACAGGCGAGGCTACACCTTC
CASSQDFDRRGYTF
>TRBV6-5|TRBJ1-1|NA|NA
TGTGCCAGCAGTAGGGGGGGCACTGAAGCTTTCTTT
CASSRGGTEAFF
>TRBV5-1|TRBJ2-1|TRBD1|NA
TGCGCCAGCAGCGGGGGACAGGAGATAAATGAGCAGTTCTTC
CASSGGQEINEQFF
>TRBV5-5|TRBJ2-1|TRBD2|NA
TGTGCCAGCAGCTTGACAGGACTAGCGGGAGAGGCCTACAATGAGCAGTTCTTC
CASSLTGLAGEAYNEQFF
>TRBV2|TRBJ2-1|TRBD2|NA
TGTGCCAGCAGAAAGAGGGGAGGGCCAGTGGGAAATGAGCAGTTCTTC
CASRKRGGPVGNEQFF
>TRBV28|TRBJ2-2|NA|NA
TGTGCCAGCAGTTCTGACAGAAACACCGGGGAGCTGTTTTTT
CASSSDRNTGELFF
>TRBV6-1|TRBJ2-7|TRBD1|NA
TGTGCCAGCAGTGCTGTTGTTACAGGGGGCTTCTACGAGCAGTACTTC
CASSAVVTGGFYEQYF
>TRBV30|TRBJ1-1|TRBD1|NA
TGTGCCTGGAGCCCGAGGACAGGTTTCACTGAAGCTTTCTTT
CAWSPRTGFTEAFF
>TRBV11-2|TRBJ2-7|NA|NA
TGTGCCAGCACCAGGGAGGTCTGGGACGAGCAGTACTTC
CASTREVWDEQYF
>TRBV21-1|TRBJ2-7|NA|NA
TGTGCCAGCAGCAAGATCCGGTGTCCGTCCAGGGGTTTGGGGGAGCAGTACTTC
CASSKIRCPSRGLGEQYF
>TRBV19|TRBJ1-1|NA|NA
TGTGCCAGTAGTATTCGGTGGACTGGCACTGAAGCTTTCTTT
CASSIRWTGTEAFF
>TRBV27|TRBJ1-2|NA|NA
TGTGCCAGCAGTTTATTAAGTTCGGGGATAGACTATGGCTACACCTTC
CASSLLSSGIDYGYTF
>TRBV11-2|TRBJ1-1|TRBD1|NA
TGTGCCAGCAGCCTATGGACAGGGAACACTGAAGCTTTCTTT
CASSLWTGNTEAFF
>TRBV11-2|TRBJ2-1|NA|NA
TGTGCCAGCAGCTTAGCTCCGTGGCGGGATTTGCACAATGAGCAGTTCTTC
CASSLAPWRDLHNEQFF
>TRBV18|TRBJ2-6|NA|NA
TGTGCCAGCTCACCCCTGAGCTCTGGGGCCAACGTCCTGACTTTC
CASSPLSSGANVLTF
>TRBV29-1|TRBJ1-2|NA|NA
TGCAGCGTTGAAGGCAGGGCGACAGAACAATATGGCTACACCTTC
CSVEGRATEQYGYTF
>TRBV5-4|TRBJ1-5|TRBD1|NA
TGTGCCAGCAGCTTAGGGACAGGAAGGGATCAGCCCCAGCATTTT
CASSLGTGRDQPQHF
>TRBV2|TRBJ1-2|NA|NA
TGTGCCAGCAGTGAGTGGCAGAACTATGGCTACACCTTC
CASSEWQNYGYTF
>TRBV6-1|TRBJ2-1|TRBD2|NA
TGTGCCAGCAGTGAAACGGCGGGAGCCTACAATGAGCAGTTCTTC
CASSETAGAYNEQFF
>TRBV30|TRBJ2-2|NA|few
TGTGCCTGGACTGAGGAAAACACCGGGGAGCTGTTTTTT
CAWTEENTGELFF
>TRBV6-1|TRBJ1-1|NA|NA
TGTGCCAGCCGGATGGTCGCGGGAAACACTGAAGCTTTCTTT
CASRMVAGNTEAFF
>TRBV7-2|TRBJ2-1|TRBD2|NA
TGTGCCAGCACCTATGAGACTAGCGGGAAGCAGTTCTTC
CASTYETSGKQFF
>TRBV6-1|TRBJ2-6|NA|NA
TGTGCCATCCAGGGTGTCAGGGCCAACGTCCTGACTTTC
CAIQGVRANVLTF